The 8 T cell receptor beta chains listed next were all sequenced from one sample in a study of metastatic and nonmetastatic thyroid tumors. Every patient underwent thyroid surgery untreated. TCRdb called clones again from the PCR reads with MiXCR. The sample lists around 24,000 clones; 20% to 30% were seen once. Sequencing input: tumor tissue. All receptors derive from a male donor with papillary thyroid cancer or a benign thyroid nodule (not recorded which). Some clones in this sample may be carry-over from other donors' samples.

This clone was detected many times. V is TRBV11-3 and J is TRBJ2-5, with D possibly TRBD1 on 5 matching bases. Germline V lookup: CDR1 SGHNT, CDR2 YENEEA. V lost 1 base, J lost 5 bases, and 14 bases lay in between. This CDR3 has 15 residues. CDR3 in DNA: TGTGCCAGCAGCTTAGGTCGCAGGGAAGGGGAGACCCAGTACTTC. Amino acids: CASSLGRREGETQYF.

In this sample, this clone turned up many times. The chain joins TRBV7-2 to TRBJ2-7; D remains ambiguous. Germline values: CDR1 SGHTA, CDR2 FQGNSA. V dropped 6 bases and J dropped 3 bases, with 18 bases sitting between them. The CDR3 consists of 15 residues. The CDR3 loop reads CASRLGPDVGYEQYF. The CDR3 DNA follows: TGTGCCAGCAGGCTAGGACCCGACGTCGGCTACGAGCAGTACTTC.

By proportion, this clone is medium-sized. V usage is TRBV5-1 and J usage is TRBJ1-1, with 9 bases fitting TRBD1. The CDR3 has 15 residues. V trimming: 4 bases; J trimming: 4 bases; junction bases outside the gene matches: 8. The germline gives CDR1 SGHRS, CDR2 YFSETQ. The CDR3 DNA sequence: TGCGCCAGCAGCCGATCGACAGGGGGAAGCACTGAAGCTTTCTTT. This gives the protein CASSRSTGGSTEAFF.

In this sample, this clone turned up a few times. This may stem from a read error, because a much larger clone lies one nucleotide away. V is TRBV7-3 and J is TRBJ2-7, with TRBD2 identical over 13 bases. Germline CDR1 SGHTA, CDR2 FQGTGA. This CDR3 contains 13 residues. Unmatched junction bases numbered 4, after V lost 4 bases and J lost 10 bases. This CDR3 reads CASSWTSGSDQYF. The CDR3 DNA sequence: TGTGCCAGCAGCTGGACTAGCGGGAGCGATCAGTACTTC. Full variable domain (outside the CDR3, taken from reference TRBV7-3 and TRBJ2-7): GAGVSQTPSNKVTEKGKYVELRCDPISGHTALYWYRQSLGQGPEFLIYFQGTGAADDSGLPNDRFFAVRPEGSVSTLKIQRTERGDSAVYLCASSWTSGSDQYFGPGTRLTVT.

Written as DNA, the CDR3 is TGTGCCAGCAGCCACTCAGGGGTCTATGGCTACACCTTC. Protein sequence: CASSHSGVYGYTF. V gene TRBV4-2 combines with J gene TRBJ1-2, with D perhaps matching TRBD1 (6 bases). The CDR3 runs 13 residues. Per germline, CDR1 LGHNA and CDR2 YNFKEQ. V dropped 3 bases and J dropped 4 bases, with 9 bases sitting between them.

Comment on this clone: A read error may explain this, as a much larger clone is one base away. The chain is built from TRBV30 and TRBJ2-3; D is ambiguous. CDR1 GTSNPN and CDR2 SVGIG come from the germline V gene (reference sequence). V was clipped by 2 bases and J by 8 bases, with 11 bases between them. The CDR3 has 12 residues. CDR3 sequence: CAWSPFLSTQYF. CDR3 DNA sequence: TGTGCCTGGAGTCCTTTCTTGAGTACGCAGTATTTT.

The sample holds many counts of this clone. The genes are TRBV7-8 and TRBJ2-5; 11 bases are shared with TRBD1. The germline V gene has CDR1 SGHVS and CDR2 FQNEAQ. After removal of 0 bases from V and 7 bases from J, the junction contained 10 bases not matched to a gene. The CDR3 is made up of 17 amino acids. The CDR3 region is CASSLALGQGVGWTQYF. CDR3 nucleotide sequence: TGTGCCAGCAGCTTAGCCCTGGGACAGGGGGTCGGTTGGACCCAGTACTTC.

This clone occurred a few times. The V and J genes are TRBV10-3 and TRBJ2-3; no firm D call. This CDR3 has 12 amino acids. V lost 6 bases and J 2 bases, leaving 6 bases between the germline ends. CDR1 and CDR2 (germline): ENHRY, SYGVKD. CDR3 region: CAIRTITDTQYF. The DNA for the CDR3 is TGTGCCATCAGAACCATCACAGATACGCAGTATTTT.